This T cell receptor beta chain was recovered during a study of blood T cell repertoires in COVID-19. Libraries were prepared by immunoSEQ multiplex PCR; TCRdb keeps only in-frame clonotypes and omits some of them. There are fewer than 350,000 clones in the sample; 85% to 90% occur only once, and approximately 4.2% lies in the top ten. The receptor was isolated from a man aged 35-49 years with acute or convalescent COVID-19. The sequenced sample consisted of peripheral blood.

This CDR3 reads CASSLSGGSNQPQHF. In DNA form, the CDR3 reads TGTGCCAGCAGCTTATCAGGGGGTAGCAATCAGCCCCAGCATTTT. This chain uses TRBV7-2 with TRBJ1-5, with 7 bases aligning to TRBD1. CDR1 and CDR2 (germline): SGHTA, FQGNSA. With 2 bases clipped from V and 0 bases from J, the junction kept 1 base outside the gene matches. The CDR3 contains 15 residues.